This T cell receptor (beta chain) was retrieved from a study of metastatic and nonmetastatic thyroid tumors. Study in general: Repertoires of blood and of tissue (tumor or nodule) from malignant and benign thyroid patients were compared.

Patients had received no treatment of any kind before thyroid surgery. Study-wide results and caveats: TCR beta diversity was reportedly significantly higher in malignant thyroid tumors than benign nodules, in blood and tumor.

A word on this clone: Its cognate antigen is unknown.

This CDR3 contains 15 residues. The V gene's germline CDR1 is MNHEY and CDR2 SVGEGT. V was pared by 5 bases and J by 6 bases, with 8 bases of the junction left unmatched. How the authors handled the data: CDR3 differences across clinicopathological groups were used to build a distant-metastasis classifier for papillary thyroid cancer. TCRdb re-analyzed the PCR reads through MiXCR. These V and J calls derive from TCRdb rather than the authors' analysis. In the table there are 30,000 to 40,000 clones, 15% to 20% of which are singletons. The rearrangement uses TRBV6-2 or TRBV6-3 and TRBJ1-5, with TRBD1 matching 9 bases. Sequencing was done on a sample of blood. The clonotype originates from a male donor with papillary thyroid cancer or a benign thyroid nodule (not recorded which). Some clones in this sample may be carry-over from other donors' samples. In nucleotides, the CDR3 is TGTGCCAGCAGTACCTGGACAGGGGACGGTCAGCCCCAGCATTTT. Amino acids: CASSTWTGDGQPQHF.